The clone carrying this T cell receptor (beta chain) was recorded at least ten times. What it binds is not known. This specimen comes from a study of regulatory T cells in long-lasting Graves disease. Whole-study findings and limits: TCR diversity was lower in persistent than newly diagnosed Graves' disease.

Arm-PCR with iRepertoire HTBI primers amplified the CDR3 regions for these TCR beta libraries. Via MiXCR, TCRdb re-called the multiplex PCR reads, giving one row per CDR3 protein. Of approximately 360,000 distinct CDR3 sequences listed, 10% to 15% are singletons. Germline V lookup: CDR1 MNHEY, CDR2 SMNVEV (reference sequence). The CDR3 sequence is 15 residues long. The V gene lost 4 bases and the J gene lost 2 bases, with 13 bases spanning the gap. This sample's time point: newly diagnosed GD, antithyroid drugs for less than 3 months. The TCR library was prepared using RNA isolated from PBMCs. It was an endocrinology department in Xi'an, China, that provided the patients. Separately, the same data were catalogued under a study of T cells in Graves' hyperthyroidism and ophthalmopathy.

The chain joins TRBV27 to TRBJ2-3; D gene uncertain. Here the sequenced sample was peripheral blood mononuclear cells (PBMCs), taken at new diagnosis, from a patient treated with antithyroid drugs. This TCR came from a woman aged 18-29 years with Graves disease. CDR3 nucleotide sequence: TGTGCCAGCAGTTCCAGGATGGTAGACACAGATACGCAGTATTTT. It yields the protein CASSSRMVDTDTQYF.